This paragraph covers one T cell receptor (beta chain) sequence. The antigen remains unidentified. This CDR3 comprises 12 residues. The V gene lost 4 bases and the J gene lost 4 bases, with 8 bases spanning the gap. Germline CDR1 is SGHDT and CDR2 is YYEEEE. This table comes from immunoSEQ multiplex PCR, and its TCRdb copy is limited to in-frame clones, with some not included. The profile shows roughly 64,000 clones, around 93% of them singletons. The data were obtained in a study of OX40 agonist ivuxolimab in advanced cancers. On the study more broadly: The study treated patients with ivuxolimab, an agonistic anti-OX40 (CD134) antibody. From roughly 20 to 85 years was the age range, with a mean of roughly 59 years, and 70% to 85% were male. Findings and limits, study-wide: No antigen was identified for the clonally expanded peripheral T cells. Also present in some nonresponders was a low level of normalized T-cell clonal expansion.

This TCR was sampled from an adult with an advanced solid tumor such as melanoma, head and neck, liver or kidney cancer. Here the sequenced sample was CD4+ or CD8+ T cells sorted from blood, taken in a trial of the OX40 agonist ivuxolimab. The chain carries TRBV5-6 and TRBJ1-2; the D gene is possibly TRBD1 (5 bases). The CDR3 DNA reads TGTGCCAGCAGCGCAGGGTCCTATGGCTACACCTTC. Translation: CASSAGSYGYTF.